The 12 T cell receptor beta chains reported below all come from one sample, sequenced in a study of T cells after yellow fever vaccination. TCRdb independently ran MiXCR on the 5' RACE reads; one entry per CDR3 protein. This repertoire shows more than 350,000 distinct CDR3 sequences, under 14% found once; its top ten account for around 18%. The starting material was PBMCs, obtained on the day of the first yellow fever vaccination. Receptor source: a man between 18 and 29 years old who received the YFV17D yellow fever vaccine.

This clonotype has only a few counts. The chain uses TRBV11-2 and TRBJ2-2; possibly TRBD1 for D (5 bases). Between the trimmed V and J ends, which lost 4 bases and 4 bases, there was a span of 10 bases. Per the germline V gene, CDR1 is SGHAT and CDR2 is FQNNGV. CDR3 length: 14 amino acids. The CDR3 DNA reads TGTGCCAGCAGCTCCCGGACACGCACCGGGGAGCTGTTTTTT. It translates to CASSSRTRTGELFF.

The chain uses TRBV5-1 and TRBJ1-1, with 8 bases that match TRBD1. The V segment lost 4 bases and the J segment 4 bases; nucleotides outside the gene matches: 3. There are 13 residues in the CDR3. From germline, CDR1 is SGHRS and CDR2 YFSETQ. The CDR3 here is CASSPGTGTEAFF. The CDR3 nucleotides read TGCGCCAGCAGCCCAGGGACAGGCACTGAAGCTTTCTTT. Variable domain in full (rest from reference TRBV5-1 and TRBJ1-1): KAGVTQTPRYLIKTRGQQVTLSCSPISGHRSVSWYQQTPGQGLQFLFEYFSETQRNKGNFPGRFSGRQFSNSRSEMNVSTLELGDSALYLCASSPGTGTEAFFGQGTRLTVV.

The rearrangement links TRBV9 to TRBJ2-1, with D maybe TRBD1 (5 bases). The V gene's germline CDR1 is SGDLS and CDR2 YYNGEE. The V end was cut by 3 bases, the J end by 0 bases, with 10 bases between. The CDR3 totals 15 residues. This CDR3 reads CASSATASSYNEQFF. CDR3 sequence (DNA): TGTGCCAGCAGCGCGACAGCGAGCTCCTACAATGAGCAGTTCTTC.

The chain employs TRBV11-3 and TRBJ2-7; 10 bases line up with TRBD1. Trimming cost V 4 bases and J 4 bases; bases outside gene matches: 4. Germline V gives CDR1 SGHNT, CDR2 YENEEA. The CDR3 sequence is 14 residues long. CDR3 loop: CASSSRDRGYEQYF. The CDR3 nucleotides read TGTGCCAGCAGCTCCCGGGACAGGGGTTACGAGCAGTACTTC.

Here the CDR3 DNA reads TGCGCCAGCAGCTTGGAGGGTCTCGTCACTGAAGCTTTCTTT. This encodes CASSLEGLVTEAFF. The gene calls are TRBV5-1 and TRBJ1-1; the D is unclear. The CDR3 sequence is 14 residues long. Germline-derived CDR1 and CDR2 are SGHRS and YFSETQ. V dropped 0 bases and J dropped 4 bases, with 10 bases sitting between them. Full variable domain (outside the CDR3, taken from reference TRBV5-1 and TRBJ1-1): KAGVTQTPRYLIKTRGQQVTLSCSPISGHRSVSWYQQTPGQGLQFLFEYFSETQRNKGNFPGRFSGRQFSNSRSEMNVSTLELGDSALYLCASSLEGLVTEAFFGQGTRLTVV.

This clonotype came up many times. This rearrangement joins TRBV20-1 to TRBJ2-5; the D is unclear. The CDR3 has 13 amino acids. V was pared by 3 bases and J by 7 bases, with 15 bases between. Looked up from germline, CDR1 is DFQATT and CDR2 is SNEGSKA (reference sequence). Here the CDR3 reads CSARISARVTQYF. The CDR3 DNA reads as TGCAGTGCTAGGATTTCCGCACGGGTGACCCAGTACTTC.

This clonotype showed up just a few times. The genes are TRBV7-3 and TRBJ2-5; D uncertain. Per germline, CDR1 SGHTA and CDR2 FQGTGA. The CDR3 is made up of 13 amino acids. The V gene lost 2 bases and the J gene lost 4 bases, with 8 bases spanning the gap. CDR3 sequence: CASSLSVLETQYF. CDR3 nucleotide sequence: TGTGCCAGCAGCTTATCTGTCCTAGAGACCCAGTACTTC.

The gene calls are TRBV20-1 and TRBJ1-1; TRBD1 is a possible D gene (6 bases). The CDR3 is 12 residues long. V was pared by 8 bases and J by 0 bases, with 10 bases between. Germline V gives CDR1 DFQATT, CDR2 SNEGSKA (reference sequence). The DNA for the CDR3 is TGCAGTTCAGGGGCCCTGAACACTGAAGCTTTCTTT. It codes for CSSGALNTEAFF.

In this sample, this clonotype turned up a few times. The chain carries TRBV20-1 and TRBJ1-2, with D tentatively TRBD1 (5 bases). The CDR3 has 13 residues. Germline-derived CDR1 and CDR2 are DFQATT and SNEGSKA (reference sequence). V was pared by 5 bases and J by 8 bases, with 18 bases between. CDR3 sequence: CSAYAGTLNGYTF. CDR3 DNA sequence: TGCAGTGCTTACGCCGGGACGCTCAACGGCTACACCTTC.

The chain carries TRBV27 and TRBJ2-5, with 12 positions matching TRBD2. The CDR3 covers 16 residues. Germline V gene data show CDR1 as MNHEY and CDR2 as SMNVEV (reference sequence). The trim removed 0 bases at V and 7 bases at J, leaving 6 bases unmatched. The CDR3 is CASSLSLAGGHGTQYF. The CDR3 nucleotides are TGTGCCAGCAGTTTATCTCTAGCGGGGGGGCATGGGACCCAGTACTTC.

V gene TRBV9 combines with J gene TRBJ1-5, with TRBD1 matching over 7 bases. CDR3 length: 17 residues. The germline CDR1 and CDR2 sequences are SGDLS and YYNGEE. Trimming removed 3 bases from V and 0 bases from J; junction bases left unmatched: 9. The CDR3: CASSAGTVSSSNQPQHF. As DNA, the CDR3 is TGTGCCAGCAGCGCCGGGACAGTTAGTTCTAGCAATCAGCCCCAGCATTTT.

In its sample, this clonotype was seen many times. In nucleotides, the CDR3 is TGTGCCAGCAGTCGGGGGGTTGGCTTCCAAGAGACCCAGTACTTC. Its translation is CASSRGVGFQETQYF. The rearrangement joins TRBV12-3 or TRBV12-4 to TRBJ2-5; 7 bases are shared with TRBD2. The CDR3 is 15 residues long. The ends lost 5 bases at V and 1 base at J; junction bases unmatched: 7.